The present TCR beta chain was sequenced within a study of blood T cell repertoires in COVID-19. Using immunoSEQ multiplex PCR, the repertoire was profiled, and TCRdb retains in-frame clones only, with some absent. The repertoire includes 200,000 to 250,000 clones, 80% to 90% of them detected once, and less than 20% sits in the top ten. V shed 0 bases and J 14 bases; nucleotides not matched to a gene: 6. CDR1 and CDR2 from the germline V gene are MNHEY and SMNVEV (reference sequence). The CDR3 has 13 amino acids. The sample was peripheral blood. This TCR came from a woman at least 80 years old with active or convalescent COVID-19. The chain is built from TRBV27 and TRBJ2-1, with 8 nucleotides matching TRBD1. The CDR3 DNA sequence: TGTGCCAGCAGTTTATCGAGGGCAGGGGGCGAGTTCTTC. Translated: CASSLSRAGGEFF.